These 4 T cell receptor beta chains were all obtained from the same sample, sequenced in a study of siplizumab effects on memory and regulatory T cells. Generated by immunoSEQ multiplex PCR, the TCRdb table keeps only in-frame clones and is missing some. The sample consists of about 100,000 clones, around 95% of them appearing once. Sequencing used Tregs sorted from blood. Every receptor here comes from a human donor in good health.

The V and J genes are TRBV10-2 and TRBJ2-3; the match to TRBD2 covers 10 bases. The CDR3 is 13 residues long. From germline, CDR1 is WSHSY and CDR2 SAAADI. V shed 8 bases and J 12 bases; nucleotides not matched to a gene: 11. The CDR3 loop reads CASVGTSERKQYF. DNA for the CDR3: TGCGCCAGCGTCGGGACTAGCGAGCGAAAACAGTATTTT.

The genes are TRBV19 and TRBJ1-2; 7 bases map to TRBD1. The germline gives CDR1 LNHDA, CDR2 SQIVND (reference sequence). V shed 7 bases, J shed 8 bases, and the junction held 16 bases outside the gene matches. The length of the CDR3 is 15 residues. CDR3 in amino acids: CASIPRQGVIRGYTF. CDR3 DNA: TGTGCCAGTATCCCCCGGCAGGGGGTTATTAGGGGCTACACCTTC.

The chain uses TRBV7-9 and TRBJ1-2; D is ambiguous. The CDR3 loop spans 15 amino acids. Germline V gene lookup returns CDR1 SEHNR and CDR2 FQNEAQ (reference sequence). The V and J ends lost 2 bases and 8 bases respectively, with 18 bases between them. The CDR3 loop is CASSLNINSFDGYTF. Here the CDR3 DNA reads TGTGCCAGCAGCTTAAATATAAATTCTTTTGACGGCTACACCTTC.

The genes are TRBV5-5 and TRBJ2-4, with 7 positions matching TRBD2. Germline V CDR1 and CDR2: SGHKS, YYEKEE (reference sequence). The CDR3 covers 13 residues. The ends lost 2 bases at V and 8 bases at J; junction bases unmatched: 4. CDR3 in amino acids: CASSFLAGDIQYF. The CDR3 bases are TGTGCCAGCAGCTTTCTGGCGGGAGACATTCAGTACTTC.